The sequence of this TCR beta chain was determined in a study of PD-1 blockade in classical Hodgkin lymphoma. Broader study findings: What drove the repertoire differences, possibly disease activity or prior therapy, has not been defined. Reported findings placed baseline TCR diversity lower in newly diagnosed patients (compared with healthy donors).

Time point defined: newly diagnosed, previously untreated cHL patient sample. Researchers used magnetic negative selection to pull out pure CD4+ T cells from thawed PBMCs. Remarks on this clone: Its specificity is not known.

The protocol was immunoSEQ multiplex PCR, while the TCRdb copy is restricted to in-frame clones and leaves out a portion. The repertoire holds more than 15,000 clones, with about 85% as singletons. Sample: CD4+ T cells from blood. The sequence was collected from a human donor with classical Hodgkin lymphoma.

CDR3 bases: TGTGCCAGCAGTTTACCACCAGGAGGGAGGGGAGGCACTGAAGCTTTCTTT. This gives the protein CASSLPPGGRGGTEAFF. The chain carries TRBV27 and TRBJ1-1; D might be TRBD1 (5 bases). With 2 bases removed from V and 4 bases from J, the gap between germline ends came to 20 bases. Per germline, CDR1 MNHEY and CDR2 SMNVEV (reference sequence). This CDR3 has 17 amino acids.